The 5 T cell receptor beta chains below were found in one sample sequenced in a study of blood T cell repertoires in COVID-19 (dated by TCRdb to the early 2020s). The library was built by means of the immunoSEQ multiplex PCR assay. This immuneACCESS table, as held by TCRdb, lists in-frame sequences with V and J called but not all clones. Of the missing ones, under half trace to an unresolved V gene in checked studies; the others have no known cause. For this sample there are 91,000 or so clones; about 90% appear just once. In total, the top ten clones hold under 5% of the sample. Sequencing input: peripheral blood. The receptor set was obtained from a woman in her forties or fifties in a cohort sampled during active COVID-19.

This chain uses TRBV5-1 with TRBJ2-1; the match to TRBD2 covers 15 bases. There are 17 residues in the CDR3. Germline-derived CDR1 and CDR2 are SGHRS and YFSETQ. J was trimmed by 4 bases and V by 4 bases; bases with no gene match: 6. The chain's CDR3 is CASSPGLAGGRYNEQFF. The CDR3 bases are TGCGCCAGCAGCCCGGGACTAGCGGGAGGTAGATACAATGAGCAGTTCTTC.

The genes are TRBV6-5 and TRBJ1-2; 7 positions match TRBD1. With V trimmed by 6 bases and J by 8 bases, 9 bases remained unmatched. This CDR3 has 13 residues. The V gene's germline CDR1 is MNHEY and CDR2 SVGAGI. CDR3: CASRRTGDGGYTF. The DNA for the CDR3 is TGTGCCAGCAGGCGGACAGGCGACGGAGGCTACACCTTC.

The J gene is TRBJ2-2, the V gene TRBV9; possible D gene TRBD1, 6 bases. Germline V gene lookup returns CDR1 SGDLS and CDR2 YYNGEE. Between the trimmed V and J ends, which lost 0 bases and 5 bases, there was a span of 8 bases. The CDR3 has 14 residues. The CDR3 sequence: CASSVGGQTGELFF. The CDR3 DNA follows: TGTGCCAGCAGCGTAGGGGGGCAGACCGGGGAGCTGTTTTTT.

The chain couples TRBV9 to TRBJ1-6; D is undetermined. V lost 0 bases to trimming and J lost 9 bases, with 10 bases between them. The CDR3 is made up of 14 amino acids. The germline V gene encodes CDR1 SGDLS and CDR2 YYNGEE. CDR3 sequence (DNA): TGTGCCAGCAGCGTAGGCGACATCGCTTCACCCCTCCACTTT. Translating it yields CASSVGDIASPLHF.

CDR3 bases: TGCGCCAGCAGCTCAACCGGACAGCTGAACACTGAAGCTTTCTTT. Its protein is CASSSTGQLNTEAFF. This chain connects TRBV5-1 to TRBJ1-1; maybe TRBD1 (6 bases). The CDR3 runs to 15 residues. V lost 3 bases and J lost 0, with 12 bases in between. The germline CDR1 and CDR2 sequences are SGHRS and YFSETQ.